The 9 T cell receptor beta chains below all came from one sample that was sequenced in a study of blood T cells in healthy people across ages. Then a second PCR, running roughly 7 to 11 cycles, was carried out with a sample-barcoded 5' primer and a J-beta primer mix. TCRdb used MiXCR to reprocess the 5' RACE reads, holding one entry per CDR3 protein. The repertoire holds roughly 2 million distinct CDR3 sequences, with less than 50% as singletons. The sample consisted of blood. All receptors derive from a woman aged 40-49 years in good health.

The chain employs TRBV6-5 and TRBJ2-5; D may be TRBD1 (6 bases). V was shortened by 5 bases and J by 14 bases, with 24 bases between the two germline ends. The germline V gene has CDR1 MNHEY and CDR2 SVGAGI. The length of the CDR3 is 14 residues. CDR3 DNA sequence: TGTGCCAGCAGTCACGGGCAGGGGCATCGAGAGCAATACTTC. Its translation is CASSHGQGHREQYF.

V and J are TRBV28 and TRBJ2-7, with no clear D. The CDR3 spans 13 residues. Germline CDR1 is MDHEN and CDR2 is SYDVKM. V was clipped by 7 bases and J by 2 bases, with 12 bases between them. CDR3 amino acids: CASKAARPYEQYF. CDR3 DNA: TGTGCCAGCAAGGCGGCACGGCCCTACGAGCAGTACTTC. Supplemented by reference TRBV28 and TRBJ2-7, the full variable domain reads DVKVTQSSRYLVKRTGEKVFLECVQDMDHENMFWYRQDPGLGLRLIYFSYDVKMKEKGDIPEGYSVSREKKERFSLILESASTNQTSMYLCASKAARPYEQYFGPGTRLTVT.

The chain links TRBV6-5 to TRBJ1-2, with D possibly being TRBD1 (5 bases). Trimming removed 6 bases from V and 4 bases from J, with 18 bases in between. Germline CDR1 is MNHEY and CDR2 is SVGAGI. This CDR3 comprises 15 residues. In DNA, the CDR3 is TGTGCCAGCAGACTATACCTAGGGGTCGGCTATGGCTACACCTTC. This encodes CASRLYLGVGYGYTF.

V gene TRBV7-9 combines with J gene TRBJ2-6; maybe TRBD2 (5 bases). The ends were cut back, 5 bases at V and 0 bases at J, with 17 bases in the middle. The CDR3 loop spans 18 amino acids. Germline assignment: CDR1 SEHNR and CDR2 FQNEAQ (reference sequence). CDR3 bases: TGTGCCAGCAGCCCTATTCGGGGTGTTGCCTCTGGGGCCAACGTCCTGACTTTC. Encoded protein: CASSPIRGVASGANVLTF.

The CDR3 protein is CASSLDVQPQHF. The CDR3 coding sequence is TGTGCCAGCAGCTTAGATGTTCAGCCCCAGCATTTT. The J gene is TRBJ1-5, the V gene TRBV7-2; D remains unclear. Germline CDR1 and CDR2: SGHTA and FQGNSA. The CDR3 extends over 12 amino acids. The ends were cut back, 1 base at V and 6 bases at J, with 4 bases in the middle.

The CDR3 spells CSARPGGRLYEQYF. The CDR3 nucleotides are TGCAGTGCTCGCCCCGGGGGAAGACTCTACGAGCAGTACTTC. The gene calls are TRBV20-1 and TRBJ2-7; tentatively, D is TRBD2 (6 bases). The CDR3 loop spans 14 amino acids. Trimming removed 5 bases from V and 3 bases from J, with 17 bases in between. Germline assignment: CDR1 DFQATT and CDR2 SNEGSKA (reference sequence).

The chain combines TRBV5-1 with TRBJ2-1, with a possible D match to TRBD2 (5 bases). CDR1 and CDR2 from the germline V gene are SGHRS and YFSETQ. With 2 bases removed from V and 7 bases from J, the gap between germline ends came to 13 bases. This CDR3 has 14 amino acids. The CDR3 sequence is CASSFQPRGNEQFF. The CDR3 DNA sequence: TGCGCCAGCAGCTTCCAACCCCGAGGGAATGAGCAGTTCTTC.

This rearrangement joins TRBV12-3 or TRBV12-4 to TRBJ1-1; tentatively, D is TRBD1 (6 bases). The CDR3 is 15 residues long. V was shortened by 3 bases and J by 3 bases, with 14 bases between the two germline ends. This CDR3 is CASSFAGVRDTEAFF. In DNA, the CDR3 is TGTGCCAGCAGTTTCGCAGGGGTCAGGGACACTGAAGCTTTCTTT.

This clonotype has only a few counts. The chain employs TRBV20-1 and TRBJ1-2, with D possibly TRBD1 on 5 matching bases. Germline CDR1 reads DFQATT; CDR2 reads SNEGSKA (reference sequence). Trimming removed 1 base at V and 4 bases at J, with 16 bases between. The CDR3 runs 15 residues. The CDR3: CSARGGTEVSYGYTF. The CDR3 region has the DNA TGCAGTGCTAGAGGGGGGACGGAGGTTAGCTATGGCTACACCTTC.